This entry lists 22 T cell receptor beta chains sequenced from one sample in a study of vaccination effects on CD4 cells after COVID-19. Method: immunoSEQ multiplex PCR; TCRdb's copy keeps in-frame clones and lacks some. The data hold roughly 20,000 clones, with approximately 64% observed a single time. Sequencing in the ViraFEST assay came after antigen-specific CD4+ T cells had been expanded with viral peptide pools, which were used to stimulate PBMC. At the end of 10 days of culture, CD4+ T cells were isolated. Among the vaccine recipients, none had a prior SARS-CoV-2 infection, and nucleocapsid antibodies were negative. These TCRs' antigens remain unknown. The specimen was CD4+ T cells from PBMCs cultured with HCoV-NL63 spike peptides, collected before COVID-19 vaccination. The origin of the receptors is a human donor who received a COVID-19 vaccine.

This chain links TRBV27 with TRBJ2-1, with 11 bases that match TRBD2. V gave up 3 bases and J gave up 4 bases; unmatched junction bases: 5. There are 16 residues in the CDR3. Germline V lookup: CDR1 MNHEY, CDR2 SMNVEV (reference sequence). The chain's CDR3 is CASSLWLAGGYNEQFF. The DNA of the CDR3 is TGTGCCAGCAGTTTGTGGCTAGCGGGGGGATACAATGAGCAGTTCTTC.

The gene calls are TRBV2 and TRBJ2-1; weak D call: TRBD1 (6 bases). V lost 9 bases and J 1 base, leaving 10 bases between the germline ends. Germline CDR1 and CDR2: SNHLY and FYNNEI. This CDR3 region has 13 residues. As DNA, the CDR3 is TGTGCCAGTCAGGGGTCATCCTACAATGAGCAGTTCTTC. It codes for CASQGSSYNEQFF.

The rearrangement links TRBV29-1 to TRBJ2-6; D may be TRBD2 (7 bases). This CDR3 spans 15 amino acids. CDR1 and CDR2 from the germline V gene are SQVTM and ANQGSEA. Trimming removed 2 bases at V and 1 base at J, with 9 bases between. This CDR3 reads CSVEKGGSGANVLTF. CDR3 nucleotides: TGCAGCGTTGAAAAGGGGGGGTCTGGGGCCAACGTCCTGACTTTC.

This chain links TRBV7-8 with TRBJ2-3, with TRBD2 matching over 11 bases. The ends lost 2 bases at V and 5 bases at J; junction bases unmatched: 6. In germline, CDR1 is SGHVS, CDR2 FQNEAQ. The CDR3 covers 16 residues. CDR3 protein: CASSLLAGGQGDTQYF. The CDR3 DNA reads TGTGCCAGCAGCTTACTAGCGGGAGGCCAGGGAGATACGCAGTATTTT. Combining the CDR3 with reference TRBV7-8 and TRBJ2-3 gives the whole variable domain GAGVSQSPRYKVAKRGQDVALRCDPISGHVSLFWYQQALGQGPEFLTYFQNEAQLDKSGLPSDRFFAERPEGSVSTLKIQRTQQEDSAVYLCASSLLAGGQGDTQYFGPGTRLTVL.

With respect to this clone: The DNA is left out, because the CDR3 cannot be placed on it with certainty; the CDR3 is given as TCRdb lists it. The CDR3 is CASSTSGEGTYYEQYF. The rearrangement joins TRBV6-2 or TRBV6-3 to TRBJ2-7; the D call TRBD2 from the table was never checked on the DNA. Germline V gene data show CDR1 as MNHEY and CDR2 as SVGEGT. The CDR3 spans 16 amino acids, including both terminal residues.

The chain couples TRBV7-9 to TRBJ1-1; D possibly corresponds to TRBD1 (5 bases). This CDR3 is built from 19 residues. Deletions cut 2 bases from V and 1 base from J, with 23 bases between. Germline V gene data show CDR1 as SEHNR and CDR2 as FQNEAQ (reference sequence). The CDR3: CASSLRDPYKGRPNTEAFF. In DNA form, the CDR3 reads TGTGCCAGCAGCTTAAGGGACCCATATAAAGGCAGGCCGAACACTGAAGCTTTCTTT.

V is TRBV6-2 or TRBV6-3 and J is TRBJ2-7; 9 bases agree with TRBD1. The CDR3 spans 15 residues. With V trimmed by 5 bases and J by 9 bases, 14 bases remained unmatched. CDR1 and CDR2 from the germline V gene are MNHEY and SVGEGT. The CDR3, as DNA: TGTGCCAGCAGTATGGCCGGGACAGGGATCACTCGGCAGTACTTC. It specifies CASSMAGTGITRQYF.

The V call is TRBV6-5, the J call TRBJ2-7; D might be TRBD2 (6 bases). Trimming removed 4 bases at V and 8 bases at J, with 15 bases between. The CDR3 spans 13 residues. Germline V gene lookup returns CDR1 MNHEY and CDR2 SVGAGI. CDR3 region: CASSFSGADQQYF. CDR3 sequence (DNA): TGTGCCAGCAGTTTTAGCGGAGCCGACCAGCAGTACTTC.

V gene TRBV5-1 combines with J gene TRBJ1-4, with 7 bases fitting TRBD1. Germline V CDR1 and CDR2: SGHRS, YFSETQ. The junction had 3 bases not matched to a gene; V was cut back by 4 bases and J by 3 bases. The CDR3 loop spans 14 amino acids. The CDR3: CASSGGQSNEKLFF. CDR3 DNA sequence: TGCGCCAGCAGCGGGGGACAGTCTAATGAAAAACTGTTTTTT.

The chain recombines TRBV18 with TRBJ1-5; D remains ambiguous. The CDR3 runs 17 residues. In germline, CDR1 is KGHSH, CDR2 LQKENI. V dropped 5 bases and J dropped 1 base, with 18 bases sitting between them. The CDR3 loop is CASSGGRSKSSNQPQHF. CDR3 DNA sequence: TGTGCCAGCTCAGGTGGCAGGTCTAAATCAAGCAATCAGCCCCAGCATTTT.

By its share, this clone is medium-sized. V gene TRBV6-1 combines with J gene TRBJ2-5; D might be TRBD1 (6 bases). The CDR3 totals 18 residues. The germline V gene encodes CDR1 MNHNS and CDR2 SASEGT. Trimming removed 4 bases from V and 2 bases from J, with 23 bases in between. CDR3 sequence reads: CASSADGGLLLGQETQYF. The CDR3 DNA reads as TGTGCCAGCAGTGCAGATGGGGGCCTGCTACTGGGACAAGAGACCCAGTACTTC.

The chain employs TRBV10-1 and TRBJ1-1; possible D gene TRBD1, 5 bases. The V and J ends lost 4 bases and 6 bases respectively, with 18 bases between them. Germline-derived CDR1 and CDR2 are WNHNN and SYGVQD (reference sequence). This CDR3 is 15 amino acids long. Here the CDR3 reads CASSADGAPRSEAFF. Here the CDR3 DNA reads TGCGCCAGCAGTGCGGACGGGGCCCCTAGATCTGAAGCTTTCTTT.

The chain recombines TRBV30 with TRBJ1-2, with 9 bases matching TRBD1. CDR1 is GTSNPN, CDR2 SVGIG, per germline (reference sequence). This CDR3 is built from 12 residues. J was trimmed by 13 bases and V by 1 base; bases with no gene match: 7. As DNA, the CDR3 is TGTGCCTGGAGTGACCAACAGGGGGCCCGCACCTTC. This gives the protein CAWSDQQGARTF. Full variable domain (missing parts from reference TRBV30 and TRBJ1-2): SQTIHQWPATLVQPVGSPLSLECTVEGTSNPNLYWYRQAAGRGLQLLFYSVGIGQISSEVPQNLSASRPQDRQFILSSKKLLLSDSGFYLCAWSDQQGARTFGSGTRLTVV.

This clone was found once. V is TRBV5-1 and J is TRBJ2-1, with D tentatively TRBD2 (5 bases). V was cut by 2 bases and J by 9 bases, with 21 bases left in between. The germline V gene encodes CDR1 SGHRS and CDR2 YFSETQ. The CDR3 is 16 amino acids. For the CDR3, the DNA is TGCGCCAGCAGCTTCTTCCCGGAGGTTAATCCCGGTGAGCAGTTCTTC. Its translation is CASSFFPEVNPGEQFF.

V gene TRBV11-2 combines with J gene TRBJ2-7, with TRBD2 matching 9 bases. The CDR3 runs 19 residues. V was clipped by 0 bases and J by 6 bases; unmatched bases: 18. Germline V gene lookup returns CDR1 SGHAT and CDR2 FQNNGV. This CDR3 reads CASSLDFYIRQGLAPEQYF. In nucleotides, the CDR3 is TGTGCCAGCAGCTTAGATTTTTATATTAGACAGGGACTAGCTCCCGAGCAGTACTTC.

This chain joins TRBV9 and TRBJ1-1; 8 nucleotides line up with TRBD1. The germline V gene has CDR1 SGDLS and CDR2 YYNGEE. This CDR3 contains 12 residues. The J segment lost 7 bases and the V segment lost 3 bases, leaving 2 bases of the junction unmatched. The CDR3 DNA sequence: TGTGCCAGCAGCGCGGGACAGGTTGAAGCTTTCTTT. Its translation: CASSAGQVEAFF.

V gene TRBV5-1 combines with J gene TRBJ1-1, with TRBD1 matching over 7 bases. Trimming took 4 bases from V and 3 from J; bases not matched to a gene: 15. In germline, CDR1 is SGHRS, CDR2 YFSETQ. CDR3 length: 17 residues. CDR3 coding DNA: TGCGCCAGCAGCCGAACCACAGGGCCCACAGGGGACACTGAAGCTTTCTTT. As protein: CASSRTTGPTGDTEAFF. The entire variable domain, with the rest obtained from reference TRBV5-1 and TRBJ1-1, is as follows: KAGVTQTPRYLIKTRGQQVTLSCSPISGHRSVSWYQQTPGQGLQFLFEYFSETQRNKGNFPGRFSGRQFSNSRSEMNVSTLELGDSALYLCASSRTTGPTGDTEAFFGQGTRLTVV.

V is TRBV19 and J is TRBJ1-4; possible D gene TRBD1, 6 bases. Germline CDR1 reads LNHDA; CDR2 reads SQIVND (reference sequence). The V end lost 4 bases, the J end lost 8 bases, and 11 bases lay between the germline ends. The CDR3 is made up of 13 amino acids. The CDR3, as DNA: TGTGCCAGTAGTAGTACAGGGAGGGAAAAACTGTTTTTT. The encoded protein is CASSSTGREKLFF.

The chain combines TRBV5-1 with TRBJ1-2, with D perhaps matching TRBD1 (5 bases). V lost 0 bases and J 8 bases, leaving 17 bases between the germline ends. The CDR3 contains 15 residues. Germline V CDR1 and CDR2: SGHRS, YFSETQ. The CDR3 DNA follows: TGCGCCAGCAGCTTGGTGCCAGGGTATCCGGGGGGCTACACCTTC. It is translated as CASSLVPGYPGGYTF. Together with reference TRBV5-1 and TRBJ1-2, the CDR3 gives the full variable domain: KAGVTQTPRYLIKTRGQQVTLSCSPISGHRSVSWYQQTPGQGLQFLFEYFSETQRNKGNFPGRFSGRQFSNSRSEMNVSTLELGDSALYLCASSLVPGYPGGYTFGSGTRLTVV.

This chain uses TRBV11-3 with TRBJ1-1; the D is unclear. V shed 2 bases and J shed 1 base, with 5 bases lying between them. CDR1 is SGHNT and CDR2 is YENEEA in the germline V gene. CDR3 length equals 13 residues. CDR3: CASSLSANTEAFF. CDR3 sequence (DNA): TGTGCCAGCAGCTTATCGGCGAACACTGAAGCTTTCTTT.

This chain uses TRBV13 with TRBJ1-6, with D maybe TRBD1 (6 bases). The CDR3 runs to 14 residues. Germline V gene sequence: CDR1 PRHDT, CDR2 FYEKMQ (reference sequence). V was shortened by 7 bases and J by 9 bases, with 16 bases between the two germline ends. The CDR3 here is CASTKEEGVSPLHF. The DNA of the CDR3 is TGTGCCAGCACAAAGGAGGAGGGGGTTTCACCCCTCCACTTT.

This clone was counted between two and nine times. The chain combines TRBV6-5 with TRBJ2-7; the match to TRBD2 covers 10 bases. V lost 6 bases to trimming and J lost 0 bases; unmatched junction nucleotides: 5. The CDR3 length is 15 residues. Germline V CDR1 and CDR2: MNHEY, SVGAGI. The CDR3 protein is CASSPSGGASYEQYF. The CDR3 DNA follows: TGTGCCAGCAGCCCAAGCGGGGGGGCCTCCTACGAGCAGTACTTC.